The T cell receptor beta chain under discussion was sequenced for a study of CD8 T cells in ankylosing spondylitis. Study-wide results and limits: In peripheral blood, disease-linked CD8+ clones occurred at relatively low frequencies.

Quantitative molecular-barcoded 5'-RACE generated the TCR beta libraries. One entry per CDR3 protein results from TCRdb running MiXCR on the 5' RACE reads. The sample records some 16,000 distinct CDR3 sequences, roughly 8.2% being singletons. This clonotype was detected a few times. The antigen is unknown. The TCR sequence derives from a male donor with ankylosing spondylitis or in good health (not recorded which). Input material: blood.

DNA of the CDR3: TGTGCCAGCGCCCCTTTGGGTCCAGATACGCAGTATTTT. Its protein is CASAPLGPDTQYF. This rearrangement joins TRBV12-3 or TRBV12-4 to TRBJ2-3; no clear D. The length of the CDR3 is 13 residues. Trimming removed 8 bases from V and 4 bases from J, with 13 bases in between.